This T cell receptor (delta chain) was retrieved from a study of Vδ1+ human thymocytes. Study findings and constraints: Thymic delta-chain repertoires held 15% to 20% Vdelta2 sequences and few Vdelta3, despite high sort purity. Unexpected Vdelta2 sequences could cause misinterpretation of bulk repertoire data. In the thymus, TRG and TRD repertoires looked highly polyclonal with Gaussian CDR3 lengths.

The sorted cells were CD3+ Vdelta1+ Vdelta2- thymocytes from alphabeta-depleted thymus. Purity of the sorted Vdelta1+ thymocytes ranged from roughly 98% to 99.6%. Concerning this clone: Its antigen remains unidentified.

The CDR3 extends over 16 amino acids. The germline CDR1 and CDR2 sequences are TSWWSYY and QGS. Trimming left V 5 bases short and J 2 bases short, with 18 bases between. The template was reverse-transcribed extracted RNA. Pooled V-gene forward primers with one constant-region reverse primer generated the CDR3 amplicons by multiplex PCR. TCRdb re-called the multiplex PCR reads using CATT. The sample holds 80,000 or so delta-chain clones, about 30% seen once. This rearrangement joins TRDV1 to TRDJ1; tentative D call: TRDD3 (5 bases). The sequence was collected from a boy under three years old who had congenital heart surgery. What was sequenced was Vdelta1+ gamma-delta thymocytes from the thymus. Subset denoted: FACS-sorted CD3+ TCRalphabeta- TCRVdelta1+ TCRVdelta2- thymocytes. DNA of the CDR3: TGTGCTCTTGGGCAACCCGGGGGCCCGGGGACCGATAAACTCATCTTT. Translated, it gives CALGQPGGPGTDKLIF.